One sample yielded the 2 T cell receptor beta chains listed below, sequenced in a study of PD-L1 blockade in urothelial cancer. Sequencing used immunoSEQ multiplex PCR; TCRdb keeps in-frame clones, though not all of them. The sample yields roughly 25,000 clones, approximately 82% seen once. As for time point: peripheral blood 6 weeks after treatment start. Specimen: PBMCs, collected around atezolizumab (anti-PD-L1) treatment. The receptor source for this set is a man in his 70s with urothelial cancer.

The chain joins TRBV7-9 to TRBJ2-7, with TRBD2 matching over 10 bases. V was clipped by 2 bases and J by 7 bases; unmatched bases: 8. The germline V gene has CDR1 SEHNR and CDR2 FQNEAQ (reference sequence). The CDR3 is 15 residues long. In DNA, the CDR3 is TGTGCCAGCAGCTTAATGAGCGGGGGGGCGGGGGAGCAGTACTTC. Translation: CASSLMSGGAGEQYF.

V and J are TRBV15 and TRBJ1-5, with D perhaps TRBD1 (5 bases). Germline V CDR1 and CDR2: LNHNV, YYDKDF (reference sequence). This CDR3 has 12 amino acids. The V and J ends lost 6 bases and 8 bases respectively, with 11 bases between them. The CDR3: CATSVEQEPQHF. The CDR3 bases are TGTGCCACCAGTGTAGAACAGGAGCCCCAGCATTTT.